What follows are 32 T cell receptor beta chains derived from one specimen sequenced in a study of cytomegalovirus exposure and HLA in healthy donors. 60 Vbeta and 13 Jbeta primers were used in PCR. Libraries were prepared by immunoSEQ multiplex PCR; TCRdb keeps only in-frame clonotypes and omits some of them. The data contain approximately 72,000 clones, about 72% of them singletons. Sequenced sample: PBMCs. The receptors derive from a man between 35 and 55 years old in good health and CMV-seropositive.

This clone was detected a few times. The chain carries TRBV7-8 and TRBJ2-7; D possibly corresponds to TRBD1 (6 bases). Trimming pared 4 bases from V and 6 bases from J, leaving 16 bases between. Per the germline V gene, CDR1 is SGHVS and CDR2 is FQNEAQ. This CDR3 comprises 14 residues. This CDR3 is CASSSLTGTGEQYF. The CDR3 coding sequence is TGTGCCAGCAGCTCTTTGACAGGTACGGGCGAGCAGTACTTC. Combining the CDR3 with reference TRBV7-8 and TRBJ2-7 gives the whole variable domain GAGVSQSPRYKVAKRGQDVALRCDPISGHVSLFWYQQALGQGPEFLTYFQNEAQLDKSGLPSDRFFAERPEGSVSTLKIQRTQQEDSAVYLCASSSLTGTGEQYFGPGTRLTVT.

With respect to this clone: This CDR3 fails to terminate in the conserved phenylalanine or tryptophan, so it likely reflects a read error. V and J are TRBV30 and TRBJ2-2, with unresolved D. The V end lost 4 bases, the J end lost 7 bases, and 13 bases lay between the germline ends. Germline V gene lookup returns CDR1 GTSNPN and CDR2 SVGIG (reference sequence). The CDR3 extends over 13 amino acids. CDR3 residues: CAWTYTVGGELFV. CDR3 in DNA: TGTGCCTGGACCTACACAGTGGGCGGGGAGCTGTTTGTT.

This clone was detected only a few times. The chain combines TRBV29-1 with TRBJ2-2, with 8 positions matching TRBD1. The length of the CDR3 is 13 residues. V was pared by 6 bases and J by 3 bases, with 3 bases of the junction left unmatched. Germline V gene data show CDR1 as SQVTM and CDR2 as ANQGSEA. CDR3 loop: CSVTDRDTGELFF. The CDR3 DNA reads as TGCAGCGTAACGGACAGGGACACCGGGGAGCTGTTTTTT.

The J gene is TRBJ2-5, the V gene TRBV6-7; TRBD1 might be the D (6 bases). TRBV6-7 is marked as an open reading frame, function uncertain. Trimming shortened V by 6 bases and J by 2 bases, and 19 bases separated the two germline ends. This CDR3 contains 16 residues. The CDR3 region has the DNA TGTGCCAGCAGAGACAGCAGGGGACGAATTCAAGAGACCCAGTACTTC. Amino acid sequence: CASRDSRGRIQETQYF.

The V gene is TRBV23-1, the J gene TRBJ1-4; D ambiguous. TRBV23-1 is reported as an ORF; its role is uncertain. The CDR3 covers 16 residues. Deletions cut 3 bases from V and 4 bases from J, with 15 bases between. CDR3 residues: CASSQVFGACNEKLFF. The CDR3 DNA follows: TGCGCCAGCAGTCAGGTCTTCGGAGCGTGTAATGAAAAACTGTTTTTT.

The genes are TRBV5-1 and TRBJ1-6; D is unclear. This CDR3 region has 19 residues. Germline CDR1 reads SGHRS; CDR2 reads YFSETQ. Trimming left V 4 bases short and J 7 bases short, with 27 bases between. The CDR3 DNA reads as TGCGCCAGCAGCCGGGATTTCATCCGCAGAGCTAACTGGAATTCACCCCTCCACTTT. This gives the protein CASSRDFIRRANWNSPLHF. The variable domain in full, with the rest retrieved from reference TRBV5-1 and TRBJ1-6, is KAGVTQTPRYLIKTRGQQVTLSCSPISGHRSVSWYQQTPGQGLQFLFEYFSETQRNKGNFPGRFSGRQFSNSRSEMNVSTLELGDSALYLCASSRDFIRRANWNSPLHFGNGTRLTVT.

V usage is TRBV10-3 and J usage is TRBJ2-5; D not resolved. CDR1 is ENHRY and CDR2 is SYGVKD in the germline V gene. The V end was cut by 3 bases, the J end by 2 bases, with 7 bases between. The CDR3 loop spans 13 amino acids. CDR3 nucleotide sequence: TGTGCCATCAGTGACCCAAATCAAGAGACCCAGTACTTC. This codes for CAISDPNQETQYF.

The sample holds a few counts of this clone. V is TRBV5-6 and J is TRBJ1-2; 8 bases fit TRBD1. The CDR3 is 14 amino acids. After removal of 5 bases from V and 1 base from J, the junction contained 4 bases not matched to a gene. Germline V gene data show CDR1 as SGHDT and CDR2 as YYEEEE. Written as DNA, the CDR3 is TGTGCCAGCAGTCAGGGGGCGCATAACTATGGCTACACCTTC. The encoded protein is CASSQGAHNYGYTF.

The chain couples TRBV4-1 to TRBJ2-3; maybe TRBD2 (6 bases). Germline loops: CDR1 MGHRA, CDR2 YSYEKL. This CDR3 is 20 amino acids long. Between the trimmed V and J ends, which lost 4 bases and 0 bases, there was a span of 26 bases. The CDR3 DNA follows: TGCGCCAGCAGCCGCCTCATTGGGTTCCGGGAGTCCCGCAGCACAGATACGCAGTATTTT. It translates to CASSRLIGFRESRSTDTQYF.

This chain links TRBV6-1 with TRBJ2-7; 9 bases align to TRBD1. V shed 3 bases and J 4 bases; nucleotides not matched to a gene: 7. The length of the CDR3 is 15 residues. Looked up from germline, CDR1 is MNHNS and CDR2 is SASEGT. The CDR3, as DNA: TGTGCCAGCAGTGAGATACCGGGACAGGGTTACGAGCAGTACTTC. This gives the protein CASSEIPGQGYEQYF.

The CDR3 loop is CASSARDRDSYEQYF. DNA for the CDR3: TGTGCCAGCAGCGCCCGGGACAGGGACTCCTACGAGCAGTACTTC. The chain combines TRBV9 with TRBJ2-7; 9 bases agree with TRBD1. Germline CDR1 and CDR2: SGDLS and YYNGEE. Trimming at V came to 3 bases and at J to 0 bases, leaving 4 bases not matched to a gene. The length of the CDR3 is 15 residues. The full variable domain, in which reference TRBV9 and TRBJ2-7 provide the parts outside the CDR3, is DSGVTQTPKHLITATGQRVTLRCSPRSGDLSVYWYQQSLDQGLQFLIQYYNGEERAKGNILERFSAQQFPDLHSELNLSSLELGDSALYFCASSARDRDSYEQYFGPGTRLTVT.

This clone came up a few times. This chain links TRBV19 with TRBJ1-2, with D unclear. The germline gives CDR1 LNHDA, CDR2 SQIVND (reference sequence). V was clipped by 4 bases and J by 4 bases, with 13 bases between them. The CDR3 is 14 amino acids. CDR3 sequence: CASSRAAYGYGYTF. CDR3 DNA sequence: TGTGCCAGTAGTAGAGCGGCGTACGGCTATGGCTACACCTTC.

The count of this clone is one. The chain couples TRBV6-1 to TRBJ2-5, with D perhaps matching TRBD2 (6 bases). CDR1 and CDR2 (germline): MNHNS, SASEGT. The CDR3 extends over 14 amino acids. Trimming stripped 8 bases from V and 1 base from J, with 14 bases between. The CDR3 nucleotides read TGTGCCAGCTGGTTACCGGGGGTCCAAGAGACCCAGTACTTC. The encoded protein is CASWLPGVQETQYF.

The rearrangement uses TRBV7-2 and TRBJ1-1, with D tentatively TRBD1 (5 bases). The length of the CDR3 is 15 residues. V lost 4 bases, J lost 3 bases, and 15 bases lay in between. Germline CDR1 and CDR2: SGHTA and FQGNSA. CDR3 nucleotides: TGTGCCAGCAGCTCCAACCCGGGGGGGTACACTGAAGCTTTCTTT. It specifies CASSSNPGGYTEAFF.

The chain links TRBV5-1 to TRBJ1-1, with no clear D. The CDR3 spans 13 residues. Germline lookup yields CDR1 SGHRS and CDR2 YFSETQ. V lost 0 bases and J 3 bases, leaving 6 bases between the germline ends. The DNA of the CDR3 is TGCGCCAGCAGCTTGGACAGCTACACTGAAGCTTTCTTT. Encoded protein: CASSLDSYTEAFF.

V is TRBV5-1 and J is TRBJ2-7; 8 bases fit TRBD1. Germline V gene lookup returns CDR1 SGHRS and CDR2 YFSETQ. Germline trimming cut 3 bases from V and 4 bases from J; bases unmatched to any gene: 6. The CDR3 is 14 residues long. CDR3 DNA: TGCGCCAGCAGCTATGACAGGGGCGGGTACGAGCAGTACTTC. Protein sequence: CASSYDRGGYEQYF. The whole variable domain, filled in from reference TRBV5-1 and TRBJ2-7, reads KAGVTQTPRYLIKTRGQQVTLSCSPISGHRSVSWYQQTPGQGLQFLFEYFSETQRNKGNFPGRFSGRQFSNSRSEMNVSTLELGDSALYLCASSYDRGGYEQYFGPGTRLTVT.

The gene calls are TRBV18 and TRBJ2-7; unclear D gene. In germline, CDR1 is KGHSH, CDR2 LQKENI. The V end lost 5 bases, the J end lost 2 bases, and 13 bases lay between the germline ends. CDR3 length equals 14 residues. The CDR3 loop reads CASSISQNPYEQYF. CDR3 DNA: TGTGCCAGCTCAATAAGCCAAAACCCCTACGAGCAGTACTTC.

J is TRBJ1-2 and V is TRBV12-5, with a tentative D call TRBD1 (6 bases). The V end lost 4 bases, the J end lost 8 bases, and 14 bases lay between the germline ends. This CDR3 contains 13 residues. Germline V CDR1 and CDR2: LGHNT, FRNRAP. CDR3 loop: CASGSRGARGYTF. CDR3 DNA: TGTGCTAGTGGTTCCCGGGGGGCGCGAGGCTACACCTTC.

This clone occurred a few times. V gene TRBV19 combines with J gene TRBJ2-3; the D is unclear. Germline V gene data show CDR1 as LNHDA and CDR2 as SQIVND (reference sequence). The CDR3 has 14 amino acids. V shed 6 bases and J shed 1 base, with 11 bases lying between them. DNA of the CDR3: TGTGCCAGTAGGGTCCGAACAGGCACAGATACGCAGTATTTT. Translated: CASRVRTGTDTQYF.

The gene calls are TRBV20-1 and TRBJ1-1; maybe TRBD1 (6 bases). Germline V gene lookup returns CDR1 DFQATT and CDR2 SNEGSKA (reference sequence). There are 11 residues in the CDR3. CDR3 sequence reads: CSAGGGGEAFF. The CDR3 DNA is TGCAGCGCCGGGGGGGGCGGTGAAGCTTTCTTT.

The gene calls are TRBV11-3 and TRBJ2-3; D is unresolved. The V and J ends lost 5 bases and 5 bases respectively, with 17 bases between them. From germline, CDR1 is SGHNT and CDR2 YENEEA. The CDR3 is made up of 15 amino acids. Here the CDR3 reads CASSHSIANEDTQYF. The CDR3 nucleotides read TGTGCCAGCAGCCATTCCATCGCTAACGAAGATACGCAGTATTTT.

The table lists this clone with a few counts. The V gene is TRBV12-5, the J gene TRBJ1-1, with 8 bases matching TRBD1. This CDR3 spans 15 amino acids. Germline trimming cut 5 bases from V and 4 bases from J; bases unmatched to any gene: 9. CDR1 and CDR2 from the germline V gene are LGHNT and FRNRAP. In nucleotides, the CDR3 is TGTGCTAGTGGTCCAGACAGGGGTTTAAGCACTGAAGCTTTCTTT. This encodes CASGPDRGLSTEAFF.

The gene calls are TRBV19 and TRBJ1-2, with TRBD1 as a possible D gene (5 bases). The germline V and J ends were trimmed by 2 bases and 0 bases, with 10 bases remaining between them. Germline V gives CDR1 LNHDA, CDR2 SQIVND (reference sequence). CDR3 length equals 15 residues. Here the CDR3 reads CASSISGTSNYGYTF. The CDR3 DNA is TGTGCCAGTAGTATATCGGGGACTTCTAACTATGGCTACACCTTC.

This clone was counted only a few times. This chain's CDR3 is CASSFTTDYGYTF. For the CDR3, the DNA is TGTGCCAGCAGTTTCACGACAGACTATGGCTACACCTTC. The chain couples TRBV28 to TRBJ1-2; a weak D match, TRBD1 (5 bases). The germline V gene has CDR1 MDHEN and CDR2 SYDVKM. The V end was cut by 3 bases, the J end by 3 bases, with 8 bases between. The CDR3 totals 13 residues.

The chain couples TRBV28 to TRBJ1-1; unclear D gene. V was shortened by 8 bases and J by 1 base, with 20 bases between the two germline ends. The CDR3 length is 16 residues. Per germline, CDR1 MDHEN and CDR2 SYDVKM. CDR3 in DNA: TGTGCCAGCTTCGATGAGAGGAGCACATCGAACACTGAAGCTTTCTTT. It specifies CASFDERSTSNTEAFF.

This sequence joins TRBV5-6 and TRBJ1-2, with a weak D call TRBD1 (5 bases). V was pared by 3 bases and J by 8 bases, with 17 bases between. CDR1 is SGHDT and CDR2 is YYEEEE in the germline V gene. The CDR3 has 14 residues. The CDR3 sequence is CASSWYSVGAGYTF. DNA of the CDR3: TGTGCCAGCAGCTGGTATAGTGTTGGGGCCGGCTACACCTTC.

The rearrangement links TRBV6-5 to TRBJ1-6; TRBD1 is a possible D gene (6 bases). This CDR3 is 15 amino acids long. V lost 4 bases to trimming and J lost 11 bases, with 18 bases between them. Germline assignment: CDR1 MNHEY and CDR2 SVGAGI. The CDR3 sequence: CASSSVGTFSTPLHF. The CDR3 nucleotides read TGTGCCAGCAGTTCGGTAGGGACATTCTCCACACCCCTCCACTTT.

For the CDR3, the DNA is TGTGCCAGCAGTTCCGGGGAGAACACTGAAGCTTTCTTT. Translating gives CASSSGENTEAFF. The chain uses TRBV28 and TRBJ1-1; D uncertain. The CDR3 runs to 13 residues. Trimming removed 4 bases from V and 1 base from J, with 7 bases in between. Germline CDR1 and CDR2: MDHEN and SYDVKM.

This clone occurred once. It is likely a read error: a sequence one base away is far more abundant. The chain recombines TRBV10-3 with TRBJ1-1; D perhaps matches TRBD1 (5 bases). The CDR3 runs to 14 residues. CDR1 is ENHRY, CDR2 SYGVKD, per germline. Written as DNA, the CDR3 is TGTGCCATCAGTGGGAGCTCAGGGAGGGCTGATGCTTTCTTT. It yields the protein CAISGSSGRADAFF.

The chain links TRBV4-3 to TRBJ1-1; D not certain. Germline-derived CDR1 and CDR2 are LGHNA and YSLEER. There are 13 residues in the CDR3. V was shortened by 6 bases and J by 4 bases, with 12 bases between the two germline ends. The CDR3 DNA reads as TGCGCCAGCAGAGGGTGGGGAGGCACTGAAGCTTTCTTT. Translation gives CASRGWGGTEAFF.

This chain links TRBV27 with TRBJ1-1; maybe TRBD1 (6 bases). The CDR3 is 14 amino acids. Trimming left V 4 bases short and J 3 bases short, with 12 bases between. Germline loops: CDR1 MNHEY, CDR2 SMNVEV (reference sequence). The CDR3 spells CASSSGAEYTEAFF. In nucleotides, the CDR3 is TGTGCCAGCAGTTCAGGGGCTGAATACACTGAAGCTTTCTTT.

This chain connects TRBV30 to TRBJ1-3; D might be TRBD1 (5 bases). This CDR3 has 13 residues. V was pared by 2 bases and J by 3 bases, with 8 bases between. Germline lookup yields CDR1 GTSNPN and CDR2 SVGIG (reference sequence). The CDR3 sequence is CAWSKTVGNTIYF. The CDR3 region has the DNA TGTGCCTGGAGTAAGACAGTTGGAAACACCATATATTTT.